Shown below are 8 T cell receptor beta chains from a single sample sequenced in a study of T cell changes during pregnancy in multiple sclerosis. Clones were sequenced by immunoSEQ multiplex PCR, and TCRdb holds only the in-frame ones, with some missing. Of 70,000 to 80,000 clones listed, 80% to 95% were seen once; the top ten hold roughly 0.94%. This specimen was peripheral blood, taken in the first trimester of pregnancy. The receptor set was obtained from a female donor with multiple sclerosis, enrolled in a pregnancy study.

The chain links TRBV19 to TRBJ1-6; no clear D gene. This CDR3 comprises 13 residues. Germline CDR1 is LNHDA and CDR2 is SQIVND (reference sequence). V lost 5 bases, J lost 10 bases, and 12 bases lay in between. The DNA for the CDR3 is TGTGCCAGTAGTCCAGCCGGGAGGTCACCCCTCCACTTT. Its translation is CASSPAGRSPLHF.

The CDR3 DNA follows: TGTGCCAGCTCACCCCTCCCGGGACTAGCGGGAAGCTCTAGCACAGATACGCAGTATTTT. This encodes CASSPLPGLAGSSSTDTQYF. The chain is built from TRBV18 and TRBJ2-3; TRBD2 matches at 13 bases. Germline values: CDR1 KGHSH, CDR2 LQKENI. There are 20 residues in the CDR3. With 3 bases clipped from V and 0 bases from J, the junction kept 12 bases outside the gene matches. Looking up the rest from reference TRBV18 and TRBJ2-3 gives the full variable domain: NAGVMQNPRHLVRRRGQEARLRCSPMKGHSHVYWYRQLPEEGLKFMVYLQKENIIDESGMPKERFSAEFPKEGPSILRIQQVVRGDSAAYFCASSPLPGLAGSSSTDTQYFGPGTRLTVL.

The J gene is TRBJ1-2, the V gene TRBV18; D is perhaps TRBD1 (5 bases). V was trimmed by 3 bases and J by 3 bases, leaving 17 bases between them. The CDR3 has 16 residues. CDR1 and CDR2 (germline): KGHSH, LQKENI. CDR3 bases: TGTGCCAGCTCACCGACCCCTCGTGGGGGGGACTATGGCTACACCTTC. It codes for CASSPTPRGGDYGYTF. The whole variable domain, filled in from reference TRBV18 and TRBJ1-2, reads NAGVMQNPRHLVRRRGQEARLRCSPMKGHSHVYWYRQLPEEGLKFMVYLQKENIIDESGMPKERFSAEFPKEGPSILRIQQVVRGDSAAYFCASSPTPRGGDYGYTFGSGTRLTVV.

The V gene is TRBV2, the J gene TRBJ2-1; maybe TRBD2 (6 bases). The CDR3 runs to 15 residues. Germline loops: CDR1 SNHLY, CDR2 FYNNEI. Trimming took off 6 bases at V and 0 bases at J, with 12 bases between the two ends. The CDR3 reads CASSGRDSSYNEQFF. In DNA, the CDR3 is TGTGCCAGCAGCGGAAGGGACTCCTCCTACAATGAGCAGTTCTTC.

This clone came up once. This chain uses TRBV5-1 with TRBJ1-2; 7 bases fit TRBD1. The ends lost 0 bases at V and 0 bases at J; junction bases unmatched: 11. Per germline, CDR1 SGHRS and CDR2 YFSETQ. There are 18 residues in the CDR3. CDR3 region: CASSLGGLGQESNYGYTF. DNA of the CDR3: TGCGCCAGCAGCTTGGGGGGCTTAGGACAGGAATCTAACTATGGCTACACCTTC.

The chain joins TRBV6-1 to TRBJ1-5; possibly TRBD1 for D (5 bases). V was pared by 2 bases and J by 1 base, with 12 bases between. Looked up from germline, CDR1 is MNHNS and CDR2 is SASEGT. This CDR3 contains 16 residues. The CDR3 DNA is TGTGCCAGCAGTGAATTCGGGACTTTGAGCAATCAGCCCCAGCATTTT. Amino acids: CASSEFGTLSNQPQHF.

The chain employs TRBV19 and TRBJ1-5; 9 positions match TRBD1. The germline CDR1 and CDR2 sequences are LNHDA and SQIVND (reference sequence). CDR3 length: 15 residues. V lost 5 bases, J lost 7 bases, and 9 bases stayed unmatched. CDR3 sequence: CASSAPGTGNQPQHF. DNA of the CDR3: TGTGCCAGTAGTGCGCCCGGGACAGGGAACCAGCCCCAGCATTTT.

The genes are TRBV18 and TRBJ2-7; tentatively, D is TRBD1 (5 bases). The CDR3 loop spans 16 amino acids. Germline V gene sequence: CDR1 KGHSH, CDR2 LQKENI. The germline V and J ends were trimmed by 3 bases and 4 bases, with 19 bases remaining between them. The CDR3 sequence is CASSPLRSGHLYEQYF. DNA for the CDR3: TGTGCCAGCTCACCCTTAAGAAGTGGACACCTATACGAGCAGTACTTC.